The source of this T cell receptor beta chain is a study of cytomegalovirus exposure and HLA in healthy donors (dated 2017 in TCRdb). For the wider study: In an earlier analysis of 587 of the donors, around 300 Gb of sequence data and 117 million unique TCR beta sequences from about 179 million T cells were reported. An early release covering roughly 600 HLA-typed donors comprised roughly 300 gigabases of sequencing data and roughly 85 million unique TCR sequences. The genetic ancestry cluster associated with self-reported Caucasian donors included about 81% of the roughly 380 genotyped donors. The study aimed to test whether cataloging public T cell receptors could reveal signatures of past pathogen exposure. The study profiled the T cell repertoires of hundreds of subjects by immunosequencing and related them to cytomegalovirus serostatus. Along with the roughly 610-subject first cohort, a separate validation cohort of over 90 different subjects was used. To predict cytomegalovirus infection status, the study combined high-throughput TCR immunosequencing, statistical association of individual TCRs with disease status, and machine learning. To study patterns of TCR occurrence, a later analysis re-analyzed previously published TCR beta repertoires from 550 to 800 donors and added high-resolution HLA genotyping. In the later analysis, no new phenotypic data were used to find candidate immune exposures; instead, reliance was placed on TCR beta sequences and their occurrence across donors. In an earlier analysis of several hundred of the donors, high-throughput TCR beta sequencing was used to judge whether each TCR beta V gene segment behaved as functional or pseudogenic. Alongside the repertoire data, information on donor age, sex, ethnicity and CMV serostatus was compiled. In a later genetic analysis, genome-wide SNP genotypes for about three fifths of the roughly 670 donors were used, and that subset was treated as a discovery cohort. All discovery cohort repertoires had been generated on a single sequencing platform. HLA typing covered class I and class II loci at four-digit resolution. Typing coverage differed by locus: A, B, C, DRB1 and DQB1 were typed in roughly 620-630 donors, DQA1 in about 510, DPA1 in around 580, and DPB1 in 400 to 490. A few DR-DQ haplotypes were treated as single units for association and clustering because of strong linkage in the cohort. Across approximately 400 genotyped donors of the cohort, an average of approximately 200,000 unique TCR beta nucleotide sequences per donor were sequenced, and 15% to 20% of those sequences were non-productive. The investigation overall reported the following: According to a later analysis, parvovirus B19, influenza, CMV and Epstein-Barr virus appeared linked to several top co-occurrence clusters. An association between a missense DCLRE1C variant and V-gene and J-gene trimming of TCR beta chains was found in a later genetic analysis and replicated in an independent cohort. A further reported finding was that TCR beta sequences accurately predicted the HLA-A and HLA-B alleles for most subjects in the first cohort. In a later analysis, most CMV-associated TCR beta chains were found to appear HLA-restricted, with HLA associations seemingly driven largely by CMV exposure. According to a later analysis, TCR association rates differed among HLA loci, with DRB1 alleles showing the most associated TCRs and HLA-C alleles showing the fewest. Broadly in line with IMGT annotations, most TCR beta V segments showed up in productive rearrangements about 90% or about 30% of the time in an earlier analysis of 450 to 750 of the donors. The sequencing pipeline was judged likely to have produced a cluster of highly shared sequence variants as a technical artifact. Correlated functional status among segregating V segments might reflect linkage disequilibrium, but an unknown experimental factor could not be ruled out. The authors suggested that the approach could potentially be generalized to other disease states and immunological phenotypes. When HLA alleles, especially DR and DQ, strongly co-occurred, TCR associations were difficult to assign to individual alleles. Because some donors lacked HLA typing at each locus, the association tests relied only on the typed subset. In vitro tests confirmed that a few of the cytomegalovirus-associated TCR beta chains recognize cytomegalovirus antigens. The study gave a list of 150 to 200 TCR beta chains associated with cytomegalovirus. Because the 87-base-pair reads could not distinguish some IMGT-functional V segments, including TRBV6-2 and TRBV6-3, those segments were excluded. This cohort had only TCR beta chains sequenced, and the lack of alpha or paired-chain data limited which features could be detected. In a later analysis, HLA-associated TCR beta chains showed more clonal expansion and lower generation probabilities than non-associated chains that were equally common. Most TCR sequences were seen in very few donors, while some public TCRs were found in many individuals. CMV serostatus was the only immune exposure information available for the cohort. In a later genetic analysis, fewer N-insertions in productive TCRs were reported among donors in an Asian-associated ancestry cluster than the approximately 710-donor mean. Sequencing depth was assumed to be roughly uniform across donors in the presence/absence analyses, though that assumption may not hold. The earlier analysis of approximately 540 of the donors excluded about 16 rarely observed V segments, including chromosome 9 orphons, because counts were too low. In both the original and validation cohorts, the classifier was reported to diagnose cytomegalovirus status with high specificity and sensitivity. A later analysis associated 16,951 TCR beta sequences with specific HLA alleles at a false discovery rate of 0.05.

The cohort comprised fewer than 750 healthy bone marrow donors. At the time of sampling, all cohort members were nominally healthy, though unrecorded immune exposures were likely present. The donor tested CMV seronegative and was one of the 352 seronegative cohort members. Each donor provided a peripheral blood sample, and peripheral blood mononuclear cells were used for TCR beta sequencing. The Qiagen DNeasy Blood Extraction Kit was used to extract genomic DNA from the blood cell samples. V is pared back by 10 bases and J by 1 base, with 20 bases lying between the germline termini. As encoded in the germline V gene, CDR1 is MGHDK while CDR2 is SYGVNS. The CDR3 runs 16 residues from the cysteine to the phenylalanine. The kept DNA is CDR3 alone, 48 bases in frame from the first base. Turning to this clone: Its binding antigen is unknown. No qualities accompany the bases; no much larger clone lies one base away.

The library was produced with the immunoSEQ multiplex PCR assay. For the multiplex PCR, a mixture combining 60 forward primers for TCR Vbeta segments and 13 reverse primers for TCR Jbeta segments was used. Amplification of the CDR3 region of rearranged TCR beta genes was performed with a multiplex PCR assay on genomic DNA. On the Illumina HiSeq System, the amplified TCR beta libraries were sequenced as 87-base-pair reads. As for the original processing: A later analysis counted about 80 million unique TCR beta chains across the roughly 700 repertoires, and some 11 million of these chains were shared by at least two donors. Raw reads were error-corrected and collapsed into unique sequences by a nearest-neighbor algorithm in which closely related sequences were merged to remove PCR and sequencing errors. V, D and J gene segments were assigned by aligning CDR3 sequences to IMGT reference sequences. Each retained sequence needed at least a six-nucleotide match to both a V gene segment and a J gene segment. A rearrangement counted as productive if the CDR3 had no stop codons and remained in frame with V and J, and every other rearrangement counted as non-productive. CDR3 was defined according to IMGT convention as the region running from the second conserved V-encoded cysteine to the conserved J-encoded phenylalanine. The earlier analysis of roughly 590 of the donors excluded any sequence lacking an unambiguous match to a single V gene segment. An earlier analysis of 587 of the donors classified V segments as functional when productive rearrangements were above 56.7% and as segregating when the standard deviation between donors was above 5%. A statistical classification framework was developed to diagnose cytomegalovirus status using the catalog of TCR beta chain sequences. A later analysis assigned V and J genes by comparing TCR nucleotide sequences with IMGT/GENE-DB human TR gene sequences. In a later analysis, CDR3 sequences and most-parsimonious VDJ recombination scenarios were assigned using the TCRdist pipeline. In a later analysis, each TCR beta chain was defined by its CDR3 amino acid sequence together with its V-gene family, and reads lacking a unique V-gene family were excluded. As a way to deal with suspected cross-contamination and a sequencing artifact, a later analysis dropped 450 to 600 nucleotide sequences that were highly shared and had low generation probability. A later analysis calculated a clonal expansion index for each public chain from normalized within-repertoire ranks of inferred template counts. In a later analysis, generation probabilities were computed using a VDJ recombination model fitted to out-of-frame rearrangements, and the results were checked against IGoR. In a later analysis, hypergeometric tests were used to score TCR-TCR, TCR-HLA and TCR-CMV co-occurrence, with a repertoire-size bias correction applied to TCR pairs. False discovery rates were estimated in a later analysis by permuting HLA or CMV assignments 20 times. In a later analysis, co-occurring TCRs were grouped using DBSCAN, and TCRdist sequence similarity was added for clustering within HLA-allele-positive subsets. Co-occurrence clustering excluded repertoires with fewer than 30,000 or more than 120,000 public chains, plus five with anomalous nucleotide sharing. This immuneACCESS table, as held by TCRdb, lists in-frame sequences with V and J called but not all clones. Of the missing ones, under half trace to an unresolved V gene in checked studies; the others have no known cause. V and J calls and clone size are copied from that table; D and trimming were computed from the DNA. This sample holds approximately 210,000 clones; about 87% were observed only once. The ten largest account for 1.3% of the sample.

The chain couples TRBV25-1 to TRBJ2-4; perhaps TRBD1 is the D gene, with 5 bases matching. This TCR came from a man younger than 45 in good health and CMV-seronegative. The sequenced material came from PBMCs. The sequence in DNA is TGTGCCATCGCCCACCGACAGCGAGTCGCCAAAAACATTCAGTACTTC. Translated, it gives CAIAHRQRVAKNIQYF.